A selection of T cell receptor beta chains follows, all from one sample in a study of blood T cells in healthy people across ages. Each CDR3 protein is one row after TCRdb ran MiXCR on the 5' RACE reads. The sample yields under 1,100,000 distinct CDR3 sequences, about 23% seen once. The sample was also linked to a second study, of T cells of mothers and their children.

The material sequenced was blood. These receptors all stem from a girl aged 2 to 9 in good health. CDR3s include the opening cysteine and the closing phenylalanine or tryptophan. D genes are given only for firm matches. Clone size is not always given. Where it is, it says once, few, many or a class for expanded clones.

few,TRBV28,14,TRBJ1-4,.,CASSRATTNEKLFF,TGTGCCAGCAGCCGGGCTACAACTAATGAAAAACTGTTTTTT
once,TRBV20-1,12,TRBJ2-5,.,CSAKTFQETQYF,TGCAGTGCTAAGACCTTCCAAGAGACCCAGTACTTC
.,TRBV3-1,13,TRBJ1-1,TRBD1,CASSDRVHTEAFF,TGTGCCAGCAGCGACAGGGTTCACACTGAAGCTTTCTTT
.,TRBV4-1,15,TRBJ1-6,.,CASSQEEVESSPLHF,TGCGCCAGCAGCCAAGAGGAGGTAGAGAGTTCACCCCTCCACTTT
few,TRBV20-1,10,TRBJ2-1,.,CSASLVEQFF,TGCAGTGCTAGTTTAGTTGAGCAGTTCTTC
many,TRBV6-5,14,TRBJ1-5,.,CASSTLGGYQPQHF,TGTGCCAGCAGTACCCTCGGAGGGTATCAGCCCCAGCATTTT
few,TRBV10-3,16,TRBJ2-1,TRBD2,CAISSPTSGYYNEQFF,TGTGCAATCAGCAGCCCAACTAGCGGCTATTACAATGAGCAGTTCTTC
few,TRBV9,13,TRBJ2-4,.,CASSALGGNIRYF,TGTGCCAGCAGCGCCCTGGGTGGGAACATTCGGTACTTC
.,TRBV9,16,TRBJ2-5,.,CASSPYPWGGKETQYF,TGTGCCAGCAGCCCCTACCCGTGGGGCGGTAAAGAGACCCAGTACTTC
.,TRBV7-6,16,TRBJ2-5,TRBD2,CASSPVTSGGGETQYF,TGTGCCAGCAGCCCCGTAACCAGCGGGGGCGGAGAGACCCAGTACTTC
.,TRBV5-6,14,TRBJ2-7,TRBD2,CASSLGTSVDEQYF,TGTGCCAGCAGCTTGGGGACTAGCGTCGACGAGCAGTACTTC
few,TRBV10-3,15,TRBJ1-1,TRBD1,CAIRRTGGGNTEAFF,TGTGCCATCAGGCGGACAGGGGGCGGAAACACTGAAGCTTTCTTT
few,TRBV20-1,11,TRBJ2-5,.,CSAPVGETQYF,TGCAGTGCCCCGGTGGGAGAGACCCAGTACTTC
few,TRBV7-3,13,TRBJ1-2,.,CASRFNVNDGYTF,TGTGCCAGCAGATTTAACGTCAACGATGGCTACACCTTC
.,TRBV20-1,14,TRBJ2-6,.,CSAYGQSGANVLTF,TGCAGTGCTTATGGACAGTCTGGGGCCAACGTCCTGACTTTC
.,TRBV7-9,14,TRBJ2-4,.,CASSLVASMNIQYF,TGTGCCAGCAGCTTAGTCGCGTCCATGAACATTCAGTACTTC
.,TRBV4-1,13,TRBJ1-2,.,CASSLLIDYGYTF,TGCGCCAGCAGCCTGCTCATTGACTATGGCTACACCTTC
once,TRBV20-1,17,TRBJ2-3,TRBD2,CSARLKLPGGPADTQYF,TGCAGTGCTAGACTGAAGTTACCGGGAGGGCCCGCAGATACGCAGTATTTT
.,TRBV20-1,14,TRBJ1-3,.,CSARLGISGNTIYF,TGCAGTGCTAGATTGGGAATCTCTGGAAACACCATATATTTT
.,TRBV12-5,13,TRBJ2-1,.,CASGGGSRNEQFF,TGTGCTAGTGGAGGGGGGTCTAGGAATGAGCAGTTCTTC